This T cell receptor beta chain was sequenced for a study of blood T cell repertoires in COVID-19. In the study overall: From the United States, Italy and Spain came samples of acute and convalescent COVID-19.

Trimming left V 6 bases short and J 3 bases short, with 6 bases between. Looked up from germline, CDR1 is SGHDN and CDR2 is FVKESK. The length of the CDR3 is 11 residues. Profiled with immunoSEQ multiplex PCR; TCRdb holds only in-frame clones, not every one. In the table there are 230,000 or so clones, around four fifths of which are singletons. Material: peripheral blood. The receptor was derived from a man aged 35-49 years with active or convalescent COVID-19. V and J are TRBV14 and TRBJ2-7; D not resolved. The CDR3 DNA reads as TGTGCCAGCAGTTTCCGCTACGAGCAGTACTTC. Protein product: CASSFRYEQYF.